The source of this T cell receptor beta chain is a study of cytomegalovirus exposure and HLA in healthy donors. Study conclusions and caveats: Listed as cytomegalovirus-associated were 150 or so TCR beta chains.

60 Vbeta and 13 Jbeta primers were used in PCR. Sequencing used immunoSEQ multiplex PCR; TCRdb keeps in-frame clones, though not all of them. The sample consists of 310,000 or so clones, around nine tenths of them appearing once. In the case of this clone: Its antigen is unknown.

CDR1 is SGHDN, CDR2 FVKESK, per germline. The V gene lost 5 bases and the J gene lost 8 bases, with 12 bases spanning the gap. The CDR3 is made up of 12 amino acids. Sequenced sample: PBMCs. The source of this sequence is a woman aged 18-29 years in good health and CMV-seronegative. The genes are TRBV14 and TRBJ1-2; D is possibly TRBD1 (5 bases). CDR3: CASSVGAEGYTF. CDR3 coding DNA: TGTGCCAGCAGCGTTGGGGCGGAAGGCTACACCTTC.